This TCR beta chain was captured by sequencing in a study of identical twins. Overall study findings and caveats: One should note that invariant MAIT and iNKT cells could partly confound zero-insertion analyses. Alpha sequences out of frame and shared by twins had excess low generation probability. The study found that models underestimated out-of-frame TCR alpha sharing in monozygotic twins.

TCRdb processed the 5' RACE reads anew with MiXCR; each CDR3 protein has one entry. Counted here are roughly 710,000 distinct CDR3 sequences, around 5.7% occurring once; the ten biggest clones make up around 2%. In the case of this clonotype: Its matching antigen is unknown.

Healthy Caucasians, and only they, were the donors. Sequencing input: naive T cells sorted from blood. The sequence derives from a young man in good health.

The CDR3 is CASIDPSYNEQFF. The CDR3, as DNA: TGTGCCAGTATAGATCCTTCCTACAATGAGCAGTTCTTC. This rearrangement joins TRBV19 to TRBJ2-1; D uncertain. V lost 7 bases and J lost 1, with 8 bases in between. CDR1 is LNHDA, CDR2 SQIVND, per germline (reference sequence). The CDR3 sequence is 13 residues long. Full variable domain (remainder filled in from reference TRBV19 and TRBJ2-1): DGGITQSPKYLFRKEGQNVTLSCEQNLNHDAMYWYRQDPGQGLRLIYYSQIVNDFQKGDIAEGYSVSREKKESFPLTVTSAQKNPTAFYLCASIDPSYNEQFFGPGTRLTVL.